This T cell receptor (beta chain) was recovered during a study of neurological immune-mediated disorders. In this sample, this clonotype turned up many times. The antigen remains undetermined. Libraries used 2 million unsorted PBMCs kept frozen in RNAlater. Germline assignment: CDR1 MNHEY and CDR2 SMNVEV (reference sequence). Trimming shortened V by 0 bases and J by 3 bases, and 9 bases separated the two germline ends. The CDR3 has 15 amino acids. Study-wide findings and caveats: Among 34 multiple sclerosis patients, 18 had repertoires that phylogenetic grouping placed in one related-CDR3 cluster, a possible signature.

5'RACE with 10-nucleotide random UMIs produced the cDNA. TCRdb re-called the 5' RACE reads with MiXCR, one entry per CDR3 protein. The sample carries 66,000 or so distinct CDR3 sequences, nearly 3.5% recorded once. Source material: PBMCs. The origin of this receptor is a middle-aged man with multiple sclerosis. The gene calls are TRBV27 and TRBJ2-1; weak D call: TRBD1 (6 bases). The CDR3 protein is CASSLSGRGYNEQFF. CDR3 sequence (DNA): TGTGCCAGCAGTTTATCGGGCAGGGGCTACAATGAGCAGTTCTTC.